This T cell receptor (beta chain) was found in a study of T cells in Graves' hyperthyroidism and ophthalmopathy (dated by TCRdb to about 2019). At the level of the whole study: A discovery cohort of about a hundred patients, approximately 45 with Graves' ophthalmopathy and about 58 with stable Graves' hyperthyroidism, was used to find distinguishing TCR V-J signatures. Once sampling was done, hyperthyroidism patients were given methimazole at a starting dose of 30 mg daily, whereas ophthalmopathy patients were given high-dose intravenous methylprednisolone. The paper reports TCR Vbeta CDR3 sequencing of some 140 peripheral blood samples: approximately 43 ophthalmopathy, roughly 74 hyperthyroidism and about 17 progressor patients. Whether ophthalmopathy could be predicted prospectively was tested in an independent validation cohort made up of under 20 hyperthyroidism patients plus 17 patients who later progressed to ophthalmopathy. For training and testing, the 100 or so patients in the discovery cohort were randomly divided in a 7:3 ratio. Thyroid tissue and blood T-cell repertoires from six Graves' hyperthyroidism patients were also compared in the study.

Stable Graves' hyperthyroidism was defined as no progression to ophthalmopathy during 18 months of follow-up. Hyperthyroidism patients were newly diagnosed, with disease duration under 2 months, and aged 18 to 65 years. Exclusion was applied to patients with uncontrolled infections, other autoimmune diseases, pregnancy or lactation. Diagnoses were established on the basis of clinical symptoms, serum thyroxine and TRAb, thyroid ultrasound, and orbital computed tomography. Total RNA was extracted using Trizol reagent, and RNA quality was assessed on an Agilent 2100 Bioanalyzer. Beyond this particular receptor, the publication reports: Sample size was not statistically predetermined, and blinding of investigators to group allocation was not performed. Ophthalmopathy was separated from stable hyperthyroidism by a 13 V-J signature model, with around 90% sensitivity and 81% to 82% specificity obtained in cross-validation and 80%/75% obtained in testing. Most expanded thyroid clonotypes (frequency above 0.001) were also found in blood, which suggests that blood repertoires may mirror thyroid immune responses. In validation, the model predicted progression to ophthalmopathy a median of about 5.9 months before onset, with roughly 71% sensitivity and 72.22% specificity.

Remarks on this clonotype: Its antigen has not been determined. No base quality values were provided; no much bigger clone lies one nucleotide off.

TCR beta CDR3 regions were amplified from RNA transcripts. The TCR CDR3 was subjected to a first round of RT-PCR using the HTBI primer set and the Qiagen OneStep RT-PCR kit. The libraries were constructed in a second round of multiplex PCR and then size-selected and purified. Sequencing of the libraries was done on an Illumina HiSeq2000 using paired-end 100 bp reads. In the paper's pipeline: SOAPnuke was used to process the raw data, throwing out any read that contained adapters or uncalled bases, had a mean Phred below 15, or lacked an exact constant-primer or identifier match. COPE v1.2.5 was used to merge the high-quality paired reads, and each unique nucleotide sequence was defined as a clonotype. MiTCR v1.1 was used to align clonotypes to the IMGT TRBV, TRBD and TRBJ reference segments. The analysis included only V-J combinations with a frequency above 0.0001, which together covered around 99% of the repertoires. A TCS score was defined as the ratio of F50 (clonal expansion) to E x V (chaos), with BLOSUM62-based TCRdist applied between CDR3 peptides within each V-J. Welch's t-statistics and random forest reduced around 520 V-J features to 10 to 15, which were used in a naive Bayes classifier (R e1071). The Morisita-Horn index was used to measure how similar the thyroid and blood repertoires were. Using fastp trimming at Q25 and MiXCR clonotype assembly, TCRdb reanalyzed the public sequencing data and kept in-frame beta chains. Rows merge per CDR3 protein into single entries with the most common DNA and genes. In this record, the V and J calls reflect TCRdb's handling and not the investigators' own analysis. The sample contains 450,000 to 700,000 distinct CDR3 sequences, about 43% of them found a single time. The ten largest clones take up around 8% of the sample.

V loses 8 bases at its end and J loses 5 bases; junction bases beyond the gene matches: 8. CDR1 and CDR2 are drawn from the germline V gene: KGHDR, SFDVKD. The CDR3 holds 15 amino acids from the cysteine to the phenylalanine. Of the read, only the CDR3 DNA is kept; its 45 bases are in frame from base 1. Sample: peripheral blood or thyroid tissue (not recorded which). This TCR came from a woman aged 18-29 years with Graves' hyperthyroidism. The chain is encoded by TRBV24-1 joined to TRBJ2-5; 12 bases in the junction line up with TRBD1. The nucleotide sequence reads TGTGCCACCATGGCCGGGACAGGGGGCAGGGAGACCCAGTACTTC. Translated, this gives CATMAGTGGRETQYF.